The subject of this entry is one TCR beta chain. Its antigen is currently unknown. PCR employed 60 Vbeta and 13 Jbeta primers. Assay: immunoSEQ multiplex PCR; the TCRdb copy retains only in-frame clones and omits some. This sample carries roughly 150,000 clones, 76% of them seen once, and the ten largest clones take 3.1%. These data belong to a study of cytomegalovirus exposure and HLA in healthy donors. Overall study results and limits: Reportedly, a later analysis found an Asian-associated ancestry cluster had fewer N-insertions than the roughly 630-donor mean. For most subjects, TCR beta sequences were reported to predict HLA-A and HLA-B alleles with accuracy. The authors enumerated 150 to 200 TCR beta chains as linked to cytomegalovirus. Later analysis showed TCR association rates varying by HLA locus, highest for DRB1 and lowest for HLA-C.

The germline V and J ends were trimmed by 2 bases and 3 bases, with 8 bases remaining between them. Per germline, CDR1 SGHRS and CDR2 YFSETQ. This CDR3 is built from 13 residues. The material sequenced was PBMCs. The TCR was taken from a male donor in good health and CMV-seronegative. The chain joins TRBV5-1 to TRBJ1-1; D may be TRBD1 (5 bases). CDR3 in DNA: TGCGCCAGCAGCTTCGGGGGACACACTGAAGCTTTCTTT. Translation gives CASSFGGHTEAFF.